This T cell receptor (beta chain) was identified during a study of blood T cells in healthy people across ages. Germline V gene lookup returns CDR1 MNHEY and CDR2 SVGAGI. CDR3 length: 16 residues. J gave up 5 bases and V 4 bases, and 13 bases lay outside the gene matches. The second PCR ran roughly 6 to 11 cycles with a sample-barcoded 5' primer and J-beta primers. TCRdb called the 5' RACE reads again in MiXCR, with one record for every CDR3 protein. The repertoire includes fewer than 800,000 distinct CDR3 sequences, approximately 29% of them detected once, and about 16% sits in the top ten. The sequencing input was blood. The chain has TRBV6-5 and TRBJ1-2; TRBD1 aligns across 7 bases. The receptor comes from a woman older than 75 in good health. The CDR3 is CASSSHSVAGGYGYTF. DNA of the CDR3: TGTGCCAGCAGTTCCCACTCCGTGGCAGGGGGGTATGGCTACACCTTC.